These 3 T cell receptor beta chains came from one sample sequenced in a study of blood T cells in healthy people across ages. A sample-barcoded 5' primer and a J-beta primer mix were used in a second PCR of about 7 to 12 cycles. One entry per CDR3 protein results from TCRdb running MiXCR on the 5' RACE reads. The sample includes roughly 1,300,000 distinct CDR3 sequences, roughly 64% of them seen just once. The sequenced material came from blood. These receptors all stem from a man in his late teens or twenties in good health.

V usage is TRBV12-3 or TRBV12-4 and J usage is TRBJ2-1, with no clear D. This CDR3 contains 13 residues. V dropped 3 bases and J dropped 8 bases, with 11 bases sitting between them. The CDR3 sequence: CASSFSPYDEQFF. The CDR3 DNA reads TGTGCCAGCAGTTTTTCGCCATACGATGAGCAGTTCTTC.

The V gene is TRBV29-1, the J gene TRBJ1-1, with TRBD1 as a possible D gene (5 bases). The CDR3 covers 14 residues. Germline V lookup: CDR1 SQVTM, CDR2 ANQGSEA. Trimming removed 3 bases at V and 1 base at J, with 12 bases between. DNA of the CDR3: TGCAGCGTTGACGGCATTCAGGGGAACACTGAAGCTTTCTTT. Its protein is CSVDGIQGNTEAFF.

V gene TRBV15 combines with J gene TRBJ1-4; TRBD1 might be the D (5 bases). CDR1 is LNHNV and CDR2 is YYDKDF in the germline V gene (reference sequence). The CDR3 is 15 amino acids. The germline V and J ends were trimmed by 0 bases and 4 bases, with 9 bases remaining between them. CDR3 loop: CATSRDQGLNEKLFF. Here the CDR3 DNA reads TGTGCCACCAGCAGAGATCAGGGACTTAATGAAAAACTGTTTTTT.